This T cell receptor (beta chain) was identified in a study of human T cells and chemical hapten exposure. Study details: Per-sample variation in TCR yield stemmed mainly from small pooled library volume differences.

In TCRdb, the RACE reads were re-called with MiXCR into one record per CDR3 protein. The sample has under 200,000 distinct CDR3 sequences; roughly 30% are singletons. This clonotype was seen only a few times. Regarding time point: pre-sensitization, week 0. Stated treatment: therapeutic diphenylcyclopropenone sensitization with weekly scalp DPC. This material consisted of whole blood, taken in connection with sensitization to the hapten diphenylcyclopropenone (DPC). This sequence was found in a woman aged 25 to 39 with alopecia areata. Some clones in this sample may be carry-over from other donors' samples.

CDR3 in amino acids: CASSQVHGSTDTQYF. The CDR3 DNA is TGCGCCAGCAGCCAAGTTCACGGTAGCACAGATACGCAGTATTTT. The V gene is TRBV4-1, the J gene TRBJ2-3; D not certain. Germline V gives CDR1 MGHRA, CDR2 YSYEKL. The CDR3 sequence is 15 residues long. Trimming left V 1 base short and J 0 bases short, with 8 bases between.